A single sample is the source of the 16 T cell receptor beta chains below, sequenced in a study of identical twins. MiXCR was run by TCRdb on the 5' RACE reads, yielding one entry per CDR3 protein. The table has hundreds of thousands of distinct CDR3 sequences, 9% to 15% seen once; the top ten hold around 1.6%. This same sample was also part of a study on yellow fever vaccine responses in identical twins.

Specimen: PBMCs. Receptors originate from a woman in her late teens or twenties in good health.

In this sample, this clonotype turned up many times. CDR3 sequence (DNA): TGTGCCAGCAGCCCAGGGAACACTGAAGCTTTCTTT. Translating gives CASSPGNTEAFF. This sequence joins TRBV12-3 or TRBV12-4 and TRBJ1-1; D is uncertain. Trimming shortened V by 6 bases and J by 1 base, and 6 bases separated the two germline ends. The CDR3 has 12 residues.

Ten or more counts support this clonotype. V usage is TRBV10-2 and J usage is TRBJ2-1; TRBD2 matches at 8 bases. Germline values: CDR1 WSHSY, CDR2 SAAADI. The length of the CDR3 is 18 residues. V trimming: 6 bases; J trimming: 5 bases; junction bases outside the gene matches: 18. The CDR3 sequence is CASRSEDWKRERDNEQFF. CDR3 nucleotides: TGCGCCAGCAGATCTGAAGACTGGAAGCGGGAGCGGGACAATGAGCAGTTCTTC.

The chain links TRBV19 to TRBJ2-1; the D gene could be TRBD1 or TRBD2 (6 bases each). Trimming removed 6 bases from V and 5 bases from J, with 14 bases in between. Germline loops: CDR1 LNHDA, CDR2 SQIVND (reference sequence). This CDR3 has 14 residues. The CDR3 sequence is CASSLRGLDNEQFF. CDR3 bases: TGTGCCAGTAGCCTCCGGGGGCTGGACAATGAGCAGTTCTTC.

This clonotype was observed a handful of times. This chain uses TRBV20-1 with TRBJ2-3; D possibly corresponds to TRBD1 (5 bases). Germline V gene data show CDR1 as DFQATT and CDR2 as SNEGSKA (reference sequence). V was shortened by 5 bases and J by 0 bases, with 9 bases between the two germline ends. The CDR3 length is 13 residues. In DNA form, the CDR3 reads TGCAGTGCTTGGACAAGTAGCACAGATACGCAGTATTTT. Its translation: CSAWTSSTDTQYF.

This clonotype was seen more than once but under ten times. The V gene is TRBV10-3, the J gene TRBJ2-5, with D perhaps TRBD1 (5 bases). Germline V gene data show CDR1 as ENHRY and CDR2 as SYGVKD. The CDR3 loop spans 12 amino acids. V gave up 11 bases and J gave up 0 bases, with 10 bases separating them. CDR3 residues: CAGGHNQETQYF. CDR3 coding DNA: TGTGCCGGCGGACACAACCAAGAGACCCAGTACTTC.

This clonotype was counted at least ten times. The chain links TRBV5-1 to TRBJ2-7; 9 positions match TRBD1. The CDR3 runs 13 residues. Losses at the gene ends were 4 bases for V and 3 bases for J; bases not matched to a gene: 2. Germline V gene data show CDR1 as SGHRS and CDR2 as YFSETQ. The CDR3 loop reads CASSTGGNYEQYF. CDR3 DNA: TGCGCCAGCAGCACAGGGGGCAACTACGAGCAGTACTTC.

This clonotype showed up just a few times. This rearrangement joins TRBV24-1 to TRBJ2-1, with 8 bases matching TRBD2. Per the germline V gene, CDR1 is KGHDR and CDR2 is SFDVKD. The CDR3 sequence is 18 residues long. Trimming took 3 bases from V and 4 from J; bases not matched to a gene: 13. CDR3 DNA: TGTGCCACCAGTGATCCCTCCGGGGGGGCCCATGTTTACAATGAGCAGTTCTTC. Translated, it gives CATSDPSGGAHVYNEQFF.

This clonotype was observed a few times. V usage is TRBV11-2 and J usage is TRBJ2-7; 9 bases map to TRBD1. The CDR3 covers 16 residues. Germline CDR1 and CDR2: SGHAT and FQNNGV. Unmatched junction bases numbered 9, after V lost 5 bases and J lost 1 base. The CDR3 loop is CASSPPPGQGSYEQYV. In nucleotides, the CDR3 is TGTGCCAGCAGCCCCCCGCCGGGACAGGGTTCCTACGAGCAGTACGTC.

The chain combines TRBV4-2 with TRBJ2-1; 9 bases fit TRBD2. Trimming removed 1 base from V and 10 bases from J; junction bases left unmatched: 11. Germline CDR1 and CDR2: LGHNA and YNFKEQ. The CDR3 is 16 amino acids. The CDR3 here is CASSQVGAGGPQEQFF. CDR3 nucleotides: TGTGCCAGCAGCCAAGTCGGGGCGGGAGGGCCGCAAGAGCAGTTCTTC.

The J gene is TRBJ2-7, the V gene TRBV10-3; D may correspond to TRBD1 or TRBD2 (5 bases each). V lost 3 bases and J 0 bases, leaving 15 bases between the germline ends. The CDR3 covers 16 residues. In germline, CDR1 is ENHRY, CDR2 SYGVKD. The CDR3 here is CAISESGTESSYEQYF. In DNA form, the CDR3 reads TGTGCCATCAGTGAATCCGGGACGGAGAGCTCCTACGAGCAGTACTTC.

A few counts support this clonotype. The genes are TRBV2 and TRBJ2-1, with a tentative D call TRBD2 (5 bases). Germline values: CDR1 SNHLY, CDR2 FYNNEI. V was pared by 6 bases and J by 3 bases, with 9 bases between. There are 13 residues in the CDR3. The CDR3 nucleotides read TGTGCCAGCAGCGCCGGGGACTACAATGAGCAGTTCTTC. The encoded protein is CASSAGDYNEQFF.

The chain has TRBV20-1 and TRBJ2-7; 11 positions agree with TRBD2. The CDR3 is 15 amino acids. The J segment lost 3 bases and the V segment lost 5 bases, leaving 9 bases of the junction unmatched. CDR1 is DFQATT and CDR2 is SNEGSKA in the germline V gene (reference sequence). CDR3 DNA: TGCAGTGCTGCACGTCCGGGACTAGCGGACTACGAGCAGTACTTC. Amino acid sequence: CSAARPGLADYEQYF.

This clonotype appeared a few times. This chain links TRBV5-1 with TRBJ2-2, with 7 bases fitting TRBD1. Germline V CDR1 and CDR2: SGHRS, YFSETQ. CDR3 length equals 14 residues. V lost 4 bases to trimming and J lost 7 bases; unmatched junction nucleotides: 7. The CDR3 sequence: CASSRTGVHGELFF. CDR3 DNA sequence: TGCGCCAGCAGCAGAACAGGGGTTCACGGGGAGCTGTTTTTT.

V is TRBV7-8 and J is TRBJ2-7; 12 nucleotides agree with TRBD1. Germline V gives CDR1 SGHVS, CDR2 FQNEAQ. This CDR3 spans 18 amino acids. V trimming: 5 bases; J trimming: 3 bases; junction bases outside the gene matches: 14. CDR3 in amino acids: CASSPGTGGVIFVYEQYF. The CDR3 bases are TGTGCCAGCAGCCCGGGGACAGGGGGCGTCATTTTTGTCTACGAGCAGTACTTC.

The V call is TRBV6-1, the J call TRBJ2-2; TRBD1 agrees at 7 bases. V lost 6 bases to trimming and J lost 7 bases; unmatched junction nucleotides: 11. The germline gives CDR1 MNHNS, CDR2 SASEGT. The CDR3 spans 15 residues. Here the CDR3 reads CASSLIAQGFGELFF. The CDR3 region has the DNA TGTGCCAGCAGCCTCATCGCACAGGGGTTCGGGGAGCTGTTTTTT.

The CDR3 region has the DNA TGTGCCAGCAGTTTTAAGGGAGGGGGGGCCGAGAATGAGCAGTTCTTC. It yields the protein CASSFKGGGAENEQFF. This chain uses TRBV12-3 or TRBV12-4 with TRBJ2-1, with D perhaps TRBD2 (7 bases). Between the trimmed V and J ends, which lost 3 bases and 7 bases, there was a span of 19 bases. This CDR3 is 16 amino acids long.